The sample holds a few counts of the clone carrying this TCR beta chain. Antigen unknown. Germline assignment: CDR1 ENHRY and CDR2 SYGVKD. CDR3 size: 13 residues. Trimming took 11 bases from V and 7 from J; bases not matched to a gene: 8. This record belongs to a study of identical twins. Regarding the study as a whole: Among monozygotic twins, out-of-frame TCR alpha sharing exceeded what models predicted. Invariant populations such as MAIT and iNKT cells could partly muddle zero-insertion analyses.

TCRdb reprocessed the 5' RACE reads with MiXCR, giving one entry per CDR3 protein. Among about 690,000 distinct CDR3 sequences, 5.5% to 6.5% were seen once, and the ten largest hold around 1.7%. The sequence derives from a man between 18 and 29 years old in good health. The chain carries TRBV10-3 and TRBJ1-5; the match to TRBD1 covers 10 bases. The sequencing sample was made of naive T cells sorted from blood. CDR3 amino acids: CAAERDRGQPQHF. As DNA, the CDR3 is TGTGCCGCCGAAAGGGACAGGGGACAGCCCCAGCATTTT.